This T cell receptor beta chain was identified in a study of PD-1 blockade in mismatch repair-deficient tumors. Notes on the study in general: Tumor-resident clones, often absent from pretreatment blood, expanded after pembrolizumab and then contracted.

The J segment lost 0 bases and the V segment lost 5 bases, leaving 4 bases of the junction unmatched. The CDR3 contains 16 residues. In germline, CDR1 is KGHSH, CDR2 LQKENI. Libraries were prepared by immunoSEQ multiplex PCR; TCRdb keeps only in-frame clonotypes and omits some of them. The sample includes more than 15,000 clones, 65% to 85% seen only once; the top ten take nearly 3.5%. Comment on this clone: The target antigen is unknown.

The chain links TRBV18 to TRBJ1-1, with 12 bases identical to TRBD1. The input for sequencing was PBMCs, taken 4 weeks after starting pembrolizumab. This clonotype was obtained from an adult with mismatch repair-deficient cancer. This CDR3 reads CASSTGTGGLNTEAFF. CDR3 nucleotides: TGTGCCAGCTCAACCGGGACAGGGGGCCTGAACACTGAAGCTTTCTTT. The full variable domain, its missing parts supplied by reference TRBV18 and TRBJ1-1, is NAGVMQNPRHLVRRRGQEARLRCSPMKGHSHVYWYRQLPEEGLKFMVYLQKENIIDESGMPKERFSAEFPKEGPSILRIQQVVRGDSAAYFCASSTGTGGLNTEAFFGQGTRLTVV.